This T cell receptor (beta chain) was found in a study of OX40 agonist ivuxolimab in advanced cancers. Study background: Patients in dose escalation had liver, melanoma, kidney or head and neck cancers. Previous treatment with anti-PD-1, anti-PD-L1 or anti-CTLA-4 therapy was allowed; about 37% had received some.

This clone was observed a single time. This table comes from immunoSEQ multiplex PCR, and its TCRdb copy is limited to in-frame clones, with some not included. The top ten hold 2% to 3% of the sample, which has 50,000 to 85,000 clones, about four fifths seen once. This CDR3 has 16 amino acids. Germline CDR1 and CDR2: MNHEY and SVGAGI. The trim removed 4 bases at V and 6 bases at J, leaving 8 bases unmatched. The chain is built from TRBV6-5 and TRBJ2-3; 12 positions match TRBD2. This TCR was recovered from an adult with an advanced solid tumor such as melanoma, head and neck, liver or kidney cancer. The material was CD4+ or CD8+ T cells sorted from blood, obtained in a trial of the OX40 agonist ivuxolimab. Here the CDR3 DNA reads TGTGCCAGCAGTTCTAGACTAGCGGGAGATCGGGATACGCAGTATTTT. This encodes CASSSRLAGDRDTQYF.